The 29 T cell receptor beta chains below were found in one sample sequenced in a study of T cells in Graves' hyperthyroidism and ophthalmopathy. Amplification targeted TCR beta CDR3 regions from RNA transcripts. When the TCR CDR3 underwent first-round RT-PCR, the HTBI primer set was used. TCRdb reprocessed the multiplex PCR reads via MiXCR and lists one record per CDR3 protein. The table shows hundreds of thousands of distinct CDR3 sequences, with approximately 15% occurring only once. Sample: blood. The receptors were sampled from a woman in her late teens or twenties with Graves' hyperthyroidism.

Here the CDR3 reads CAWNPGGSYEQYF. In nucleotides, the CDR3 is TGTGCCTGGAACCCAGGGGGCTCCTACGAGCAGTACTTC. The J gene is TRBJ2-7, the V gene TRBV30; 7 bases line up with TRBD1. The CDR3 sequence is 13 residues long. The germline V gene encodes CDR1 GTSNPN and CDR2 SVGIG (reference sequence). The V segment lost 4 bases and the J segment 0 bases; nucleotides outside the gene matches: 3.

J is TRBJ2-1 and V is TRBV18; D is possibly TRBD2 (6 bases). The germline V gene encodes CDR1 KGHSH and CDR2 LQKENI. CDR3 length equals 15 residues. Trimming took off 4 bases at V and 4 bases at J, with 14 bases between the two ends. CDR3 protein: CASSQERAQYNEQFF. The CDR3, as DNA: TGTGCCAGCTCACAGGAGCGGGCACAATACAATGAGCAGTTCTTC. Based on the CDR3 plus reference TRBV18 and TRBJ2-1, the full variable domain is NAGVMQNPRHLVRRRGQEARLRCSPMKGHSHVYWYRQLPEEGLKFMVYLQKENIIDESGMPKERFSAEFPKEGPSILRIQQVVRGDSAAYFCASSQERAQYNEQFFGPGTRLTVL.

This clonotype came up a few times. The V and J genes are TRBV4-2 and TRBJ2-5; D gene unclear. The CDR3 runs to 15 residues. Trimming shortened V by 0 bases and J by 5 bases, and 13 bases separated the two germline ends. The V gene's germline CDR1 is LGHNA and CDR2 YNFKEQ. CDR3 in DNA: TGTGCCAGCAGCCAAGATCGACTCAGAGCGGAGACCCAGTACTTC. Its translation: CASSQDRLRAETQYF.

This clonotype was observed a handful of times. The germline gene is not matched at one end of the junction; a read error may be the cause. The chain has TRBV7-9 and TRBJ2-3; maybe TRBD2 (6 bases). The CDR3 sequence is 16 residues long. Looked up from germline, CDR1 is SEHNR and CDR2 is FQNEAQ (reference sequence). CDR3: CASSLVGGGPPDTRYF. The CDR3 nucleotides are TGTGCCAGCAGCTTAGTTGGTGGAGGGCCCCCAGATACGCGGTATTTT.

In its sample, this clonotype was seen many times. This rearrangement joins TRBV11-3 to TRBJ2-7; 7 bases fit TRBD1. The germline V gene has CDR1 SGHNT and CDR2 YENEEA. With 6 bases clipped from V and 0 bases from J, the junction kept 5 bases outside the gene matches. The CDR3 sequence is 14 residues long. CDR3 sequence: CASRPGQNSYEQYF. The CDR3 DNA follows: TGTGCCAGCAGACCGGGACAGAACTCCTACGAGCAGTACTTC.

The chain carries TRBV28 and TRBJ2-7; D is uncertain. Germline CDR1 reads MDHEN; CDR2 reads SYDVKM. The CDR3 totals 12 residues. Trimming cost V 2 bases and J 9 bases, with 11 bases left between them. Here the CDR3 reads CASSLRKAGQYF. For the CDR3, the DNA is TGTGCCAGCAGTTTACGGAAGGCAGGGCAGTACTTC.

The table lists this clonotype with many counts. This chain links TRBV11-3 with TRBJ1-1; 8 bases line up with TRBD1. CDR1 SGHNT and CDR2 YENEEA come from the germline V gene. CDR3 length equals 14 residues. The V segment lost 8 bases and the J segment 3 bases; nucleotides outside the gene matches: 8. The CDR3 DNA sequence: TGTGCCAGCTTACCGGGACAGGTCGACACTGAAGCTTTCTTT. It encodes CASLPGQVDTEAFF.

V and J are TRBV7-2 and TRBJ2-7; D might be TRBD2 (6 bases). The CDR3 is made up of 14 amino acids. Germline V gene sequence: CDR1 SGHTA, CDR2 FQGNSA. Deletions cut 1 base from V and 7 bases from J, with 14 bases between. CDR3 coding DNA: TGTGCCAGCAGCTTAGTCGCGGGGTCTAAGGAGCAGTACTTC. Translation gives CASSLVAGSKEQYF.

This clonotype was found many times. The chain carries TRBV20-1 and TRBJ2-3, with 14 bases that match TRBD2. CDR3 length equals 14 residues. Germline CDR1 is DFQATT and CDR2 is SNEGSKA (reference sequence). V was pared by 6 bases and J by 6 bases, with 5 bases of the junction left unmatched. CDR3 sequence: CSATGLAGDDTQYF. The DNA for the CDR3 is TGCAGTGCAACGGGACTAGCGGGAGACGATACGCAGTATTTT.

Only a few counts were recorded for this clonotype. The CDR3 DNA reads TGTGCCAGCAGTGAAAACCCGGGACTCTTTTTTGGTTTCTTT. Translating it yields CASSENPGLFFGFF. V usage is TRBV6-1 and J usage is TRBJ1-1, with D possibly TRBD1 on 5 matching bases. From germline, CDR1 is MNHNS and CDR2 SASEGT. The CDR3 spans 14 residues. V was trimmed by 2 bases and J by 13 bases, leaving 20 bases between them.

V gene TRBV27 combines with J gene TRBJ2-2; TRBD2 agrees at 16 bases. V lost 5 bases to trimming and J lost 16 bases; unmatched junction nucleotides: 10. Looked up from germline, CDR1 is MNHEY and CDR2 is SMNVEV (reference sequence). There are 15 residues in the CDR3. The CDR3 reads CASSVGTSGRAHQFF. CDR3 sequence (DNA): TGTGCCAGCAGTGTGGGGACTAGCGGGAGGGCCCACCAGTTTTTT.

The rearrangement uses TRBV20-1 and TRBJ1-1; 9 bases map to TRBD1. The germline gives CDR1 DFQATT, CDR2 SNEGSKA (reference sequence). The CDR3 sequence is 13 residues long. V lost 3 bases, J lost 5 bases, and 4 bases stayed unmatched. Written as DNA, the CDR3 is TGCAGTGCTAGTCAGACAGGGGGGACTGAAGCTTTCTTT. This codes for CSASQTGGTEAFF.

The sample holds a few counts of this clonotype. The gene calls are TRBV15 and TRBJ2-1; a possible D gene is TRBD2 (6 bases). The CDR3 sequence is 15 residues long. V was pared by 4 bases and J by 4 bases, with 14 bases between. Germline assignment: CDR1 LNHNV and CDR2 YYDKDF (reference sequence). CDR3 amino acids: CATSITSPPYNEQFF. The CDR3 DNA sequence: TGTGCCACCAGCATAACTAGCCCCCCATACAATGAGCAGTTCTTC.

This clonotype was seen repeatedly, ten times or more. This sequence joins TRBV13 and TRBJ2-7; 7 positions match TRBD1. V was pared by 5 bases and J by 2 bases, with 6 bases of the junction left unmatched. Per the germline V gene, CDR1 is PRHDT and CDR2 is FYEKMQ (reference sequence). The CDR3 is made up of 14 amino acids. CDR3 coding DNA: TGTGCCAGCAGCCGCCGGGACAGACCCTACGAGCAGTACTTC. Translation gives CASSRRDRPYEQYF.

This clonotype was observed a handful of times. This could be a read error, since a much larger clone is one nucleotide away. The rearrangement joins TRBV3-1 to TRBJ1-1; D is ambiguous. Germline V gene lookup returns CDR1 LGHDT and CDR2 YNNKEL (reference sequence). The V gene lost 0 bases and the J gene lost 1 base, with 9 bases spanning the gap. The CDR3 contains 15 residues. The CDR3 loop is CASSQDLSGNTEAFF. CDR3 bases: TGTGCCAGCAGCCAAGATCTGTCAGGGAACACTGAAGCTTTCTTT.

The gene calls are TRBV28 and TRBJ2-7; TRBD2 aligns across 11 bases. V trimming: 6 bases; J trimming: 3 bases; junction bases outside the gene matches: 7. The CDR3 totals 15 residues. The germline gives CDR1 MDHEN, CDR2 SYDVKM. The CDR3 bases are TGTGCCAGCAGAACCGGGACTAGCGGAGGCTACGAGCAGTACTTC. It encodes CASRTGTSGGYEQYF.

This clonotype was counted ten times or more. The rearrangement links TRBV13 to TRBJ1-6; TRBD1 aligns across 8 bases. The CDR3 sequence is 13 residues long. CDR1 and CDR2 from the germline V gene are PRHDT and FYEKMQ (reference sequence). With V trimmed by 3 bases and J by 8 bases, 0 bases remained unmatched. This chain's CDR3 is CASSLDRDSPLHF. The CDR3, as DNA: TGTGCCAGCAGCTTGGACAGGGATTCACCCCTCCACTTT.

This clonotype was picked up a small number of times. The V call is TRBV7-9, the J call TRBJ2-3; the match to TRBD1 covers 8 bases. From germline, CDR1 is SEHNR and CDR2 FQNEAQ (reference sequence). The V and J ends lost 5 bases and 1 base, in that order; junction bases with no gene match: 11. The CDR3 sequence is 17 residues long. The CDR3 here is CASSQFTTGGGTDTQYF. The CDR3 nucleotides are TGTGCCAGCAGCCAGTTTACTACAGGGGGAGGCACAGATACGCAGTATTTT. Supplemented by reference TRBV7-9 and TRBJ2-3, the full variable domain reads DTGVSQNPRHKITKRGQNVTFRCDPISEHNRLYWYRQTLGQGPEFLTYFQNEAQLEKSRLLSDRFSAERPKGSFSTLEIQRTEQGDSAMYLCASSQFTTGGGTDTQYFGPGTRLTVL.

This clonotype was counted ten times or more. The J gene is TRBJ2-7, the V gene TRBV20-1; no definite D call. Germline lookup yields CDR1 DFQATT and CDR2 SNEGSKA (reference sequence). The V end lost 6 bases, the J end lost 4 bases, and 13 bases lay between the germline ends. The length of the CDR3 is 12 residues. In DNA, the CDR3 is TGCAGTGCCAAATCGGTGGGGTACGAGCAGTACTTC. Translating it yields CSAKSVGYEQYF.

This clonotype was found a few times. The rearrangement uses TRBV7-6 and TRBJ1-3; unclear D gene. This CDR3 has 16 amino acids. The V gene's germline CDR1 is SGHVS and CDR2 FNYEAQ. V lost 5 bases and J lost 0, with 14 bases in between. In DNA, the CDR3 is TGTGCCAGCAGCCTCAGCTCGGCGGCCTCTGGAAACACCATATATTTT. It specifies CASSLSSAASGNTIYF.

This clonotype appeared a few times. CDR3 DNA: TGTGCCACCAGTGATTTGAAGGGCCTTGGCTCAACCTCCTACAATGAGCAGTTCTTC. Encoded protein: CATSDLKGLGSTSYNEQFF. V and J are TRBV24-1 and TRBJ2-1; D not resolved. CDR1 and CDR2 from the germline V gene are KGHDR and SFDVKD. The V and J ends lost 0 bases and 0 bases respectively, with 17 bases between them. This CDR3 spans 19 amino acids.

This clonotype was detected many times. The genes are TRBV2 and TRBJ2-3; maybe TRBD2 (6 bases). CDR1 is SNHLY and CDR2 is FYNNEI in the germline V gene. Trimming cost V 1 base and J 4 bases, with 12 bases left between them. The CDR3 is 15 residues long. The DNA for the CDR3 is TGTGCCAGCAGTGAAGTCTACGGGAGTGCAGATACGCAGTATTTT. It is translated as CASSEVYGSADTQYF.

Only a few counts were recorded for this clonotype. The CDR3 DNA follows: TGCAGCGTTCCCAACAGGGGGCGCACAGATACGCAGTATTTT. The encoded protein is CSVPNRGRTDTQYF. This chain links TRBV29-1 with TRBJ2-3; TRBD1 matches 9 bases. The CDR3 extends over 14 amino acids. V shed 5 bases and J 1 base; nucleotides not matched to a gene: 4. The germline CDR1 and CDR2 sequences are SQVTM and ANQGSEA.

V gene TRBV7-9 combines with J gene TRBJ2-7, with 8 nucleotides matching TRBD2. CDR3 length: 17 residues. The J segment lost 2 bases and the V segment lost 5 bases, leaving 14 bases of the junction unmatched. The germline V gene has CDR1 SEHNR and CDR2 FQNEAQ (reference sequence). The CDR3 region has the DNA TGTGCCAGCAGCCGCAAGGAGGTAGCGGGGCGTACCTACGAGCAGTACTTC. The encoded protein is CASSRKEVAGRTYEQYF.

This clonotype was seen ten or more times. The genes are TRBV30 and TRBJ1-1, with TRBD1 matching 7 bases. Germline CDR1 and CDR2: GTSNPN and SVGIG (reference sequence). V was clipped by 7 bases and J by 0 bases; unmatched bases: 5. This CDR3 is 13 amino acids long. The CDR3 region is CASHRGVNTEAFF. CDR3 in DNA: TGTGCCTCTCACAGGGGAGTGAACACTGAAGCTTTCTTT.

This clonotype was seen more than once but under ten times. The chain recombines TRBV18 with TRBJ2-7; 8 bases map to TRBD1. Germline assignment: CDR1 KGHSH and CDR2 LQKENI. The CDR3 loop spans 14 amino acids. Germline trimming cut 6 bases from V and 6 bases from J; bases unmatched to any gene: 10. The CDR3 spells CASSPRTGSGEQYF. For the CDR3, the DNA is TGTGCCAGCTCGCCCAGGACAGGGAGTGGCGAGCAGTACTTC. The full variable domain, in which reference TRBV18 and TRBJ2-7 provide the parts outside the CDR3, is NAGVMQNPRHLVRRRGQEARLRCSPMKGHSHVYWYRQLPEEGLKFMVYLQKENIIDESGMPKERFSAEFPKEGPSILRIQQVVRGDSAAYFCASSPRTGSGEQYFGPGTRLTVT.

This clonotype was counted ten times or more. This chain's CDR3 is CASSLLGFGDEQYF. CDR3 coding DNA: TGTGCCAGCAGCTTACTAGGGTTTGGCGACGAGCAGTACTTC. The genes are TRBV13 and TRBJ2-7; D is uncertain. The CDR3 is 14 residues long. V was cut by 2 bases and J by 5 bases, with 13 bases left in between. Germline V gene lookup returns CDR1 PRHDT and CDR2 FYEKMQ (reference sequence).

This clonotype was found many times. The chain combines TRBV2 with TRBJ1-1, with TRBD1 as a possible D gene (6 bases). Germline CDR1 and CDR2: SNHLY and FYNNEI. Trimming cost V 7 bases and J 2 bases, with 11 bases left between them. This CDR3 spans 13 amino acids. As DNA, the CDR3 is TGTGCCAGCAACAGGGATTATAACACTGAAGCTTTCTTT. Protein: CASNRDYNTEAFF.

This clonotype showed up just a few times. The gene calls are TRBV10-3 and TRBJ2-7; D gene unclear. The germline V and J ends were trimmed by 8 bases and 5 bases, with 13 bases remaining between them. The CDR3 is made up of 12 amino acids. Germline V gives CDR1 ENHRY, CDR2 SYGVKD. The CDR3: CAIRTGGHEQYF. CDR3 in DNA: TGTGCCATCCGGACGGGTGGCCACGAGCAGTACTTC.